This TCR beta chain comes out of a study of radiation and T cells in renal cell carcinoma. Study results and limitations: In blood, top tumor clones expanded by 2 weeks, shrinking by 4. Baseline intratumoral clonotype presence is unknown without pretreatment biopsies.

This clone was detected a few times. Antigen unknown. Data came from immunoSEQ multiplex PCR; TCRdb stores just in-frame clones and leaves some out. The table includes about 47,000 clones, approximately 80% detected once. V lost 5 bases, J lost 7 bases, and 12 bases lay in between. This CDR3 has 14 amino acids. Germline loops: CDR1 SGHTA, CDR2 FQGTGA. The time point is: blood 2 weeks post-SBRT. Treatment specified: 15 Gy SBRT to primary tumor, nephrectomy 4 weeks later. The source was blood, collected from a patient whose treatment included radiotherapy and nephrectomy. This TCR was sampled from a woman between 65 and 79 years old with renal cell carcinoma. The chain uses TRBV7-3 and TRBJ1-6; no clear D. This CDR3 is CASSANSGNSPLHF. The DNA for the CDR3 is TGTGCCAGCAGCGCCAACAGCGGCAATTCACCCCTCCACTTT.